One sample yielded the 27 T cell receptor beta chains listed below, sequenced in a study of T cell responses to AZD1222 COVID-19 vaccine. The data were produced by immunoSEQ multiplex PCR, yet TCRdb's version contains in-frame clones alone and is incomplete. There are about 140,000 clones in the sample; 80% to 95% occur only once, and about 6.5% lies in the top ten. The starting material was peripheral blood, obtained 28 days after the second AZD1222 dose. The receptors shown here come from an adult who received the AZD1222 COVID-19 vaccine.

This clone has just a few counts. The genes are TRBV5-1 and TRBJ2-7; the D call may be TRBD1 or TRBD2 (5 bases each). V lost 3 bases to trimming and J lost 0 bases, with 10 bases between them. CDR3 length: 14 residues. Looked up from germline, CDR1 is SGHRS and CDR2 is YFSETQ. The CDR3 loop is CASSSGTDSYEQYF. The CDR3 nucleotides are TGCGCCAGCAGCTCCGGGACGGACTCCTACGAGCAGTACTTC.

This clone was detected only once. This sequence joins TRBV28 and TRBJ1-3, with TRBD1 matching over 7 bases. After removal of 8 bases from V and 0 bases from J, the junction contained 7 bases not matched to a gene. Looked up from germline, CDR1 is MDHEN and CDR2 is SYDVKM. The CDR3 length is 15 residues. The chain's CDR3 is CASGLDRTSGNTIYF. The CDR3 bases are TGTGCCAGCGGACTGGACAGGACCTCTGGAAACACCATATATTTT.

In its sample, this clone was seen once. The rearrangement joins TRBV19 to TRBJ1-2; 9 nucleotides align to TRBD1. CDR1 is LNHDA and CDR2 is SQIVND in the germline V gene (reference sequence). V was clipped by 5 bases and J by 4 bases; unmatched bases: 8. This CDR3 region has 15 residues. This CDR3 is CASSESGQGTYGYTF. DNA of the CDR3: TGTGCCAGTAGTGAATCGGGACAGGGAACCTATGGCTACACCTTC. The variable domain in full, with the rest retrieved from reference TRBV19 and TRBJ1-2, is DGGITQSPKYLFRKEGQNVTLSCEQNLNHDAMYWYRQDPGQGLRLIYYSQIVNDFQKGDIAEGYSVSREKKESFPLTVTSAQKNPTAFYLCASSESGQGTYGYTFGSGTRLTVV.

This sequence joins TRBV6-1 and TRBJ2-7; D is possibly TRBD2 (5 bases). V shed 2 bases and J shed 5 bases, with 13 bases lying between them. Germline CDR1 and CDR2: MNHNS and SASEGT. The length of the CDR3 is 14 residues. CDR3 region: CASSEIPGSHEQYF. The DNA for the CDR3 is TGTGCCAGCAGTGAAATTCCGGGGTCCCACGAGCAGTACTTC.

Only a few counts were recorded for this clone. This chain joins TRBV30 and TRBJ2-3; D not resolved. The V gene's germline CDR1 is GTSNPN and CDR2 SVGIG (reference sequence). The CDR3 runs to 13 residues. V lost 5 bases to trimming and J lost 0 bases, with 9 bases between them. CDR3 region: CAWSQSSTDTQYF. CDR3 DNA sequence: TGTGCCTGGTCTCAATCTAGCACAGATACGCAGTATTTT.

Turning to this clone: The DNA is left out, because the CDR3 cannot be placed on it with certainty; the CDR3 is given as TCRdb lists it. The chain recombines TRBV6-5 with TRBJ1-6. The CDR3 has 14 amino acids, counting both end residues. Germline V gene sequence: CDR1 MNHEY, CDR2 SVGAGI. The CDR3 is CASSTSLGDSPLHF.

The chain combines TRBV6-5 with TRBJ1-2; D unclear. CDR1 is MNHEY, CDR2 SVGAGI, per germline. This CDR3 spans 14 amino acids. V shed 6 bases and J shed 2 bases, with 13 bases lying between them. The CDR3 reads CASSRRHYNYGYTF. Here the CDR3 DNA reads TGTGCCAGCAGCCGTAGACATTACAACTATGGCTACACCTTC.

The genes are TRBV6-5 and TRBJ1-5; perhaps TRBD1 as D (5 bases). The germline V gene encodes CDR1 MNHEY and CDR2 SVGAGI. V was clipped by 7 bases and J by 5 bases, with 12 bases between them. The CDR3 runs 13 residues. Here the CDR3 DNA reads TGTGCCAGCAACGGACAAACTTATCAGCCCCAGCATTTT. Its protein product is CASNGQTYQPQHF.

V usage is TRBV19 and J usage is TRBJ2-3, with TRBD1 identical over 9 bases. The CDR3 is 15 amino acids. Germline assignment: CDR1 LNHDA and CDR2 SQIVND (reference sequence). Trimming at V came to 5 bases and at J to 3 bases, leaving 6 bases not matched to a gene. The CDR3 DNA sequence: TGTGCCAGTAGTCCCGGGACAGGGCTTACAGATACGCAGTATTTT. Translated: CASSPGTGLTDTQYF.

The rearrangement links TRBV27 to TRBJ2-5, with D possibly matching TRBD1 (6 bases). V was cut by 6 bases and J by 5 bases, with 25 bases left in between. This CDR3 spans 17 amino acids. Germline V gives CDR1 MNHEY, CDR2 SMNVEV (reference sequence). CDR3 nucleotide sequence: TGTGCCAGCAGCCAGAACAGGGTAGCCAGTTGGGAGGAGACCCAGTACTTC. Translating it yields CASSQNRVASWEETQYF.

On this clone: Germline is not matched at one junction end, which may reflect a read error. The chain joins TRBV28 to TRBJ2-7; possible D gene TRBD1, 6 bases. The CDR3 covers 14 residues. CDR1 MDHEN and CDR2 SYDVKM come from the germline V gene. The CDR3 is CASSLFRGRGGLDF. CDR3 coding DNA: TGTGCCAGCAGTTTATTTCGAGGGAGAGGGGGTTTGGACTTC.

The chain carries TRBV6-1 and TRBJ1-2; D may be TRBD1 (6 bases). This CDR3 contains 15 residues. CDR1 is MNHNS and CDR2 is SASEGT in the germline V gene. The V gene lost 2 bases and the J gene lost 4 bases, with 14 bases spanning the gap. The CDR3 nucleotides read TGTGCCAGCAGTGAAATCAAGACAGGCCCCTATGGCTACACCTTC. Amino acids: CASSEIKTGPYGYTF.

This chain uses TRBV4-2 with TRBJ2-1, with 8 nucleotides matching TRBD2. In germline, CDR1 is LGHNA, CDR2 YNFKEQ. V dropped 0 bases and J dropped 9; count of bases not matched to a gene: 10. This CDR3 is built from 16 residues. Here the CDR3 reads CASSQDWSGSGFEQFF. In nucleotides, the CDR3 is TGTGCCAGCAGCCAAGACTGGAGCGGGAGTGGGTTTGAGCAGTTCTTC.

The J gene is TRBJ2-1, the V gene TRBV5-4; 11 bases agree with TRBD1. The J segment lost 7 bases and the V segment lost 2 bases, leaving 5 bases of the junction unmatched. The CDR3 runs to 15 residues. Germline V gives CDR1 SGHNT, CDR2 YYREEE (reference sequence). The CDR3 region is CASSLPGQGGNEQFF. CDR3 sequence (DNA): TGTGCCAGCAGCTTACCGGGACAGGGGGGGAATGAGCAGTTCTTC.

The gene calls are TRBV7-8 and TRBJ2-1; TRBD1 might be the D (5 bases). The CDR3 length is 16 residues. The V gene's germline CDR1 is SGHVS and CDR2 FQNEAQ. Trimming pared 2 bases from V and 4 bases from J, leaving 15 bases between. DNA of the CDR3: TGTGCCAGCAGCTTAATGGCCCGACAGAGATACAATGAGCAGTTCTTC. As protein: CASSLMARQRYNEQFF.

The rearrangement joins TRBV6-5 to TRBJ2-7; weak D call: TRBD1 (5 bases). Germline V gives CDR1 MNHEY, CDR2 SVGAGI. The CDR3 totals 12 residues. Trimming pared 6 bases from V and 3 bases from J, leaving 9 bases between. The CDR3: CASSRDSYEQYF. The CDR3 nucleotides read TGTGCCAGCAGCAGAGACAGCTACGAGCAGTACTTC.

The chain employs TRBV6-4 and TRBJ2-1; D possibly matches TRBD1 or TRBD2 (6 bases each). The V gene lost 4 bases and the J gene lost 5 bases, with 15 bases spanning the gap. The CDR3 is made up of 15 amino acids. CDR1 and CDR2 from the germline V gene are MRHNA and SNTAGT. CDR3 region: CASSVEGGSNNEQFF. DNA for the CDR3: TGTGCCAGCAGTGTGGAGGGGGGCTCAAACAATGAGCAGTTCTTC.

V is TRBV3-1 (or the pseudogene TRBV3-2) and J is TRBJ2-7; D might be TRBD2 (6 bases). The germline V and J ends were trimmed by 1 base and 2 bases, with 21 bases remaining between them. Germline-derived CDR1 and CDR2 are LGHDT and YNNKEL (reference sequence). The CDR3 extends over 18 amino acids. The CDR3: CASSQGSRDSPNPYEQYF. For the CDR3, the DNA is TGTGCCAGCAGCCAAGGCTCCCGGGACTCCCCCAACCCCTACGAGCAGTACTTC.

The chain couples TRBV4-1 to TRBJ2-1; D possibly corresponds to TRBD1 (7 bases). CDR3 length equals 15 residues. Germline lookup yields CDR1 MGHRA and CDR2 YSYEKL. V was shortened by 1 base and J by 6 bases, with 13 bases between the two germline ends. The CDR3 loop reads CASSQGQGGGNEQFF. In DNA, the CDR3 is TGCGCCAGCAGCCAAGGACAGGGAGGTGGCAATGAGCAGTTCTTC.

This clone was seen a single time. The genes are TRBV6-5 and TRBJ1-2; 7 bases agree with TRBD1. CDR1 MNHEY and CDR2 SVGAGI come from the germline V gene. V lost 5 bases and J lost 8; bases outside the gene matches: 11. CDR3 size: 14 residues. The CDR3 here is CASSTPTGMRGYTF. The DNA for the CDR3 is TGTGCCAGCAGTACCCCGACAGGGATGAGGGGCTACACCTTC.

The gene calls are TRBV7-9 and TRBJ1-3; TRBD1 matches 8 bases. In germline, CDR1 is SEHNR, CDR2 FQNEAQ (reference sequence). Germline trimming cut 7 bases from V and 0 bases from J; bases unmatched to any gene: 8. The CDR3 has 16 residues. CDR3 nucleotides: TGTGCCAGCACCCTCCGGACAGGGACCTCTGGAAACACCATATATTTT. Translating it yields CASTLRTGTSGNTIYF. The whole variable domain, remainder taken from reference TRBV7-9 and TRBJ1-3, is DTGVSQNPRHKITKRGQNVTFRCDPISEHNRLYWYRQTLGQGPEFLTYFQNEAQLEKSRLLSDRFSAERPKGSFSTLEIQRTEQGDSAMYLCASTLRTGTSGNTIYFGEGSWLTVV.

V and J are TRBV2 and TRBJ1-2; D may be TRBD1 (5 bases). Germline V lookup: CDR1 SNHLY, CDR2 FYNNEI. V was cut by 8 bases and J by 4 bases, with 20 bases left in between. This CDR3 has 15 amino acids. The CDR3 is CASARETVPIYGYTF. The CDR3 DNA is TGTGCCAGCGCACGTGAGACAGTCCCTATCTATGGCTACACCTTC.

The V call is TRBV5-1, the J call TRBJ2-1; 10 positions match TRBD2. Germline assignment: CDR1 SGHRS and CDR2 YFSETQ. The CDR3 spans 18 residues. V shed 5 bases and J 7 bases; nucleotides not matched to a gene: 18. CDR3 in DNA: TGCGCCAGCAGTATGGTATCTAGCGGGAGCAGAACACGTAATGAGCAGTTCTTC. Protein: CASSMVSSGSRTRNEQFF. The whole variable domain, remainder taken from reference TRBV5-1 and TRBJ2-1, is KAGVTQTPRYLIKTRGQQVTLSCSPISGHRSVSWYQQTPGQGLQFLFEYFSETQRNKGNFPGRFSGRQFSNSRSEMNVSTLELGDSALYLCASSMVSSGSRTRNEQFFGPGTRLTVL.

The gene calls are TRBV4-3 and TRBJ2-1; TRBD2 matches 13 bases. The CDR3 runs to 16 residues. With V trimmed by 1 base and J by 7 bases, 4 bases remained unmatched. Germline V gene lookup returns CDR1 LGHNA and CDR2 YSLEER. As DNA, the CDR3 is TGCGCCAGCAGCCAAGCCCGGACTAGCGGGAGAAATGAGCAGTTCTTC. Translated: CASSQARTSGRNEQFF.

The sample holds one count of this clone. The chain uses TRBV5-8 and TRBJ1-5; a possible D gene is TRBD1 (6 bases). CDR3 length: 15 residues. The germline gives CDR1 SGHTS, CDR2 YDEGEE. Trimming removed 0 bases at V and 2 bases at J, with 9 bases between. The CDR3 DNA is TGTGCCAGCAGCTTGGAGGGGGTTGGCAATCAGCCCCAGCATTTT. Residues: CASSLEGVGNQPQHF.

The genes are TRBV3-1 (or the pseudogene TRBV3-2) and TRBJ1-1; no definite D call. The CDR3 spans 15 residues. The germline gives CDR1 LGHDT, CDR2 YNNKEL (reference sequence). V lost 0 bases and J lost 1, with 9 bases in between. The CDR3 DNA reads as TGTGCCAGCAGCCAAGATGGGATTAGGAACACTGAAGCTTTCTTT. Translation: CASSQDGIRNTEAFF.

The chain is built from TRBV28 and TRBJ2-1; TRBD2 matches at 7 bases. The germline V gene encodes CDR1 MDHEN and CDR2 SYDVKM. The V gene end was trimmed by 6 bases and the J gene end by 7 bases; junction bases not matched to a gene: 9. This CDR3 region has 14 residues. The CDR3 DNA follows: TGTGCCAGCAGGGAGAGCGGGATTAGGAATGAGCAGTTCTTC. This encodes CASRESGIRNEQFF.